Shown below are 2 T cell receptor beta chains from a single sample sequenced in a study of cytomegalovirus exposure and HLA in healthy donors. PCR primers comprised 60 Vbeta and 13 Jbeta primers. This table comes from immunoSEQ multiplex PCR, and its TCRdb copy is limited to in-frame clones, with some not included. This sample has approximately 100,000 clones, with 75% to 90% found just once. Sequencing used PBMCs. Source of these receptors: a man aged 25-40 years in good health and CMV-seronegative.

This chain joins TRBV6-6 and TRBJ1-2; TRBD1 agrees at 8 bases. The germline V gene has CDR1 MNHNY and CDR2 SVGAGI (reference sequence). V was clipped by 5 bases and J by 5 bases; unmatched bases: 4. This CDR3 is built from 13 residues. The CDR3: CASSRGQEYGYTF. The CDR3 DNA reads TGTGCCAGCAGTAGGGGACAGGAGTATGGCTACACCTTC.

This clone was picked up one time. The chain joins TRBV6-1 to TRBJ2-7; D unresolved. Germline-derived CDR1 and CDR2 are MNHNS and SASEGT. CDR3 length equals 13 residues. V was clipped by 7 bases and J by 0 bases, with 10 bases between them. The CDR3 DNA follows: TGTGCCAGCACCCCCGGGTTCTCCTACGAGCAGTACTTC. Amino acids: CASTPGFSYEQYF.